A single sample gave rise to the 17 T cell receptor beta chains below, sequenced in a study of blood T cell repertoires in COVID-19. Repertoires were generated with immunoSEQ multiplex PCR, while TCRdb's copy carries only in-frame clones and drops some. Found here are roughly 250,000 clones, around 87% of them singletons; the top ten hold roughly 1.6%. Sequences were obtained from PBMCs or T cells enriched from blood (not recorded which). The source of these receptors is a woman aged 45 to 65 who had recovered from COVID-19.

As DNA, the CDR3 is TGTGCCAGCAGCTTAGTGTTGGAGGATGAGCAGTTCTTC. It codes for CASSLVLEDEQFF. This chain joins TRBV7-9 and TRBJ2-1; tentative D call: TRBD2 (5 bases). The CDR3 totals 13 residues. From germline, CDR1 is SEHNR and CDR2 FQNEAQ (reference sequence). Trimming removed 1 base from V and 8 bases from J, with 9 bases in between.

The rearrangement links TRBV7-9 to TRBJ1-5; possibly TRBD1 for D (5 bases). The CDR3 totals 14 residues. The germline V gene encodes CDR1 SEHNR and CDR2 FQNEAQ (reference sequence). Trimming left V 5 bases short and J 5 bases short, with 13 bases between. CDR3 DNA: TGTGCCAGCAGCCCCAGCGGGGGTTATCAGCCCCAGCATTTT. Its protein is CASSPSGGYQPQHF.

This clone was recorded once. The rearrangement links TRBV28 to TRBJ2-1; TRBD2 matches 12 bases. The germline V gene encodes CDR1 MDHEN and CDR2 SYDVKM. CDR3 length: 14 amino acids. The ends lost 2 bases at V and 12 bases at J; junction bases unmatched: 5. CDR3 nucleotide sequence: TGTGCCAGCAGTTTACCTCTAGCGGGAGGGCCGCAGTTCTTC. It specifies CASSLPLAGGPQFF.

V and J are TRBV6-5 and TRBJ1-2, with 7 bases aligning to TRBD1. This CDR3 region has 15 residues. Germline V gene sequence: CDR1 MNHEY, CDR2 SVGAGI. V lost 7 bases to trimming and J lost 2 bases; unmatched junction nucleotides: 10. The CDR3 nucleotides are TGTGCCAGCATTGGGCACAGGGGTCGCAACTATGGCTACACCTTC. This encodes CASIGHRGRNYGYTF.

This clone has a single count. This chain connects TRBV11-2 to TRBJ2-2, with D possibly TRBD1 on 6 matching bases. V lost 3 bases, J lost 5 bases, and 10 bases lay in between. The CDR3 consists of 14 residues. Germline CDR1 SGHAT, CDR2 FQNNGV. The DNA of the CDR3 is TGTGCCAGCAGCTTCAACAGGGTTACCGGGGAGCTGTTTTTT. Amino acid sequence: CASSFNRVTGELFF.

The rearrangement uses TRBV6-2 or TRBV6-3 and TRBJ2-7, with 11 bases that match TRBD2. The CDR3 contains 15 residues. Germline CDR1 is MNHEY and CDR2 is SVGEGT. The junction had 8 bases not matched to a gene; V was cut back by 6 bases and J by 4 bases. The CDR3 DNA reads TGTGCCAGCAGCTTAAAGACTAGCGGGACGTACGAGCAGTACTTC. As protein: CASSLKTSGTYEQYF.

This chain uses TRBV11-2 with TRBJ2-7, with 9 bases that match TRBD2. This CDR3 is built from 14 residues. Germline V CDR1 and CDR2: SGHAT, FQNNGV. The ends lost 9 bases at V and 4 bases at J; junction bases unmatched: 10. In DNA form, the CDR3 reads TGTGCCAGTTCCCCCCGGGCGGGAGGGTACGAGCAGTACTTC. As protein: CASSPRAGGYEQYF.

The chain couples TRBV11-1 to TRBJ1-2; TRBD1 matches 8 bases. The CDR3 runs 14 residues. V lost 5 bases, J lost 3 bases, and 5 bases stayed unmatched. CDR1 is SGHAT and CDR2 is FQDESV in the germline V gene (reference sequence). In DNA, the CDR3 is TGTGCCAGCAGCGTACCAGGGGGCGACTATGGCTACACCTTC. It specifies CASSVPGGDYGYTF.

This sequence joins TRBV5-5 and TRBJ1-6; 9 bases match TRBD1. This CDR3 is built from 15 residues. The J segment lost 4 bases and the V segment lost 7 bases, leaving 6 bases of the junction unmatched. CDR1 SGHKS and CDR2 YYEKEE come from the germline V gene (reference sequence). CDR3 in DNA: TGTGCCAGCGAGGGACAGGGCTCATATAATTCACCCCTCCACTTT. This sequence encodes CASEGQGSYNSPLHF.

The V call is TRBV4-1, the J call TRBJ1-1; 9 bases agree with TRBD1. The germline V gene has CDR1 MGHRA and CDR2 YSYEKL. The trim removed 1 base at V and 2 bases at J, leaving 2 bases unmatched. There are 15 residues in the CDR3. As DNA, the CDR3 is TGCGCCAGCAGCCAAGCAACAGGGGGCAACACTGAAGCTTTCTTT. This encodes CASSQATGGNTEAFF.

This rearrangement joins TRBV7-9 to TRBJ2-5; D remains ambiguous. Germline CDR1 reads SEHNR; CDR2 reads FQNEAQ (reference sequence). The CDR3 runs 13 residues. The V end lost 1 base, the J end lost 11 bases, and 14 bases lay between the germline ends. CDR3 nucleotides: TGTGCCAGCAGCTTAGACGCGACTGCCGCACAGTACTTC. This codes for CASSLDATAAQYF.

CDR3 in DNA: TGTGCCAGCAGCCAGTCCGGGACTAGTCCTCGCGAGCAGTACTTC. The encoded protein is CASSQSGTSPREQYF. The V gene is TRBV3-1 (or the pseudogene TRBV3-2), the J gene TRBJ2-7; TRBD2 matches at 8 bases. CDR1 and CDR2 (germline): LGHDT, YNNKEL (reference sequence). Trimming cost V 3 bases and J 6 bases; bases outside gene matches: 10. This CDR3 has 15 amino acids.

The chain links TRBV5-1 to TRBJ2-1, with D maybe TRBD2 (6 bases). In germline, CDR1 is SGHRS, CDR2 YFSETQ. The CDR3 length is 15 residues. V lost 4 bases, J lost 12 bases, and 23 bases lay in between. The CDR3 reads CASSPGSGTPMGQFF. As DNA, the CDR3 is TGCGCCAGCAGCCCCGGATCCGGGACTCCAATGGGGCAGTTCTTC.

V gene TRBV9 combines with J gene TRBJ2-1, with D tentatively TRBD2 (5 bases). Trimming cost V 0 bases and J 4 bases, with 14 bases left between them. The CDR3 sequence is 16 residues long. Germline V CDR1 and CDR2: SGDLS, YYNGEE. CDR3 nucleotides: TGTGCCAGCAGCGTAGGGTCTAGCAGTACTTACAATGAGCAGTTCTTC. It yields the protein CASSVGSSSTYNEQFF. The complete variable domain, with remaining parts taken from reference TRBV9 and TRBJ2-1, reads DSGVTQTPKHLITATGQRVTLRCSPRSGDLSVYWYQQSLDQGLQFLIQYYNGEERAKGNILERFSAQQFPDLHSELNLSSLELGDSALYFCASSVGSSSTYNEQFFGPGTRLTVL.

The CDR3 is CASSPLPGGGGEQYF. In DNA, the CDR3 is TGCGCCAGCAGCCCACTCCCCGGCGGGGGTGGCGAGCAGTACTTC. V is TRBV5-1 and J is TRBJ2-7; the match to TRBD2 covers 7 bases. Germline trimming cut 4 bases from V and 6 bases from J; bases unmatched to any gene: 13. Germline loops: CDR1 SGHRS, CDR2 YFSETQ. The CDR3 contains 15 residues.

This chain uses TRBV19 with TRBJ1-1; a possible D gene is TRBD1 (5 bases). Per the germline V gene, CDR1 is LNHDA and CDR2 is SQIVND (reference sequence). The ends were cut back, 7 bases at V and 4 bases at J, with 10 bases in the middle. This CDR3 is 12 amino acids long. As DNA, the CDR3 is TGTGCCAGTACTGGGGCGGCCACTGAAGCTTTCTTT. It encodes CASTGAATEAFF. Complete variable domain (other parts from reference TRBV19 and TRBJ1-1): DGGITQSPKYLFRKEGQNVTLSCEQNLNHDAMYWYRQDPGQGLRLIYYSQIVNDFQKGDIAEGYSVSREKKESFPLTVTSAQKNPTAFYLCASTGAATEAFFGQGTRLTVV.

The CDR3 DNA sequence: TGCGCCAGCAGCCTACGAGAAAGTGTAGATACGCAGTATTTT. Residues: CASSLRESVDTQYF. This chain joins TRBV5-1 and TRBJ2-3, with D unresolved. V was clipped by 4 bases and J by 5 bases, with 14 bases between them. CDR1 and CDR2 from the germline V gene are SGHRS and YFSETQ. CDR3 length: 14 amino acids.